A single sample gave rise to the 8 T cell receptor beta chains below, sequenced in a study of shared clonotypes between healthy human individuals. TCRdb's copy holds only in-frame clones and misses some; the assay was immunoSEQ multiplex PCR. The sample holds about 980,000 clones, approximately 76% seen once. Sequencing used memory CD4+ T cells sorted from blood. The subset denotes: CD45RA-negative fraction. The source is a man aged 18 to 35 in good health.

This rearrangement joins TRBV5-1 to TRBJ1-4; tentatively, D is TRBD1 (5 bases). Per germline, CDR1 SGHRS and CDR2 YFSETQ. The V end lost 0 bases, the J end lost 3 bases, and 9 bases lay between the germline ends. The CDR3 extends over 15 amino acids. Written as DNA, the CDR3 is TGCGCCAGCAGCTTGGAAGGGGACTCTAATGAAAAACTGTTTTTT. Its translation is CASSLEGDSNEKLFF.

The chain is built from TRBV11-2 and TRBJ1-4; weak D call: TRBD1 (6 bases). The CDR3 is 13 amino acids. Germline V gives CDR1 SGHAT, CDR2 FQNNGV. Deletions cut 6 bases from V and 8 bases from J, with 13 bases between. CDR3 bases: TGTGCCAGCAGGGAGGGGGGTGCCGAAAAACTGTTTTTT. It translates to CASREGGAEKLFF.

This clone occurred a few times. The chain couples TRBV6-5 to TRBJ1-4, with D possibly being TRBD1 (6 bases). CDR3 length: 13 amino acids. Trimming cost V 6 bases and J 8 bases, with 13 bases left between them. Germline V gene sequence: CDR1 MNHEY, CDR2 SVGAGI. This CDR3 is CASRHRESEKLFF. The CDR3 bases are TGTGCCAGCAGACACAGGGAGTCGGAAAAACTGTTTTTT.

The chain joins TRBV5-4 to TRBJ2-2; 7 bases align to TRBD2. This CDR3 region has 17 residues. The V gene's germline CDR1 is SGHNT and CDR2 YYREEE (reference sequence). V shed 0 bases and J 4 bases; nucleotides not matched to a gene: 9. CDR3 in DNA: TGTGCCAGCAGCTTGGTTGGCGGGAGTGGTGGCACCGGGGAGCTGTTTTTT. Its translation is CASSLVGGSGGTGELFF. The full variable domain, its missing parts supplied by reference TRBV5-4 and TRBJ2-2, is ETGVTQSPTHLIKTRGQQVTLRCSSQSGHNTVSWYQQALGQGPQFIFQYYREEENGRGNFPPRFSGLQFPNYSSELNVNALELDDSALYLCASSLVGGSGGTGELFFGEGSRLTVL.

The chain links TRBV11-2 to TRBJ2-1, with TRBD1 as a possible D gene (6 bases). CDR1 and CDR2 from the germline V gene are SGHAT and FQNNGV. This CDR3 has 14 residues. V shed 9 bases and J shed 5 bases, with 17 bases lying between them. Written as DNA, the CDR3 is TGTGCCAGTACCCCCGGACAGCAGAACAATGAGCAGTTCTTC. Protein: CASTPGQQNNEQFF. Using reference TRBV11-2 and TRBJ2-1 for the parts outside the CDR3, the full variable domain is EAGVAQSPRYKIIEKRQSVAFWCNPISGHATLYWYQQILGQGPKLLIQFQNNGVVDDSQLPKDRFSAERLKGVDSTLKIQPAKLEDSAVYLCASTPGQQNNEQFFGPGTRLTVL.

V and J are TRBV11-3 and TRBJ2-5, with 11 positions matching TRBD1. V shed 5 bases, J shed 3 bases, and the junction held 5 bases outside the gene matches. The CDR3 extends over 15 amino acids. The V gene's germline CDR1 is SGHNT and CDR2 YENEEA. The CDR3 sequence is CASSIRDRGKETQYF. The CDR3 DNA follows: TGTGCCAGCAGCATCCGGGACAGGGGGAAAGAGACCCAGTACTTC.

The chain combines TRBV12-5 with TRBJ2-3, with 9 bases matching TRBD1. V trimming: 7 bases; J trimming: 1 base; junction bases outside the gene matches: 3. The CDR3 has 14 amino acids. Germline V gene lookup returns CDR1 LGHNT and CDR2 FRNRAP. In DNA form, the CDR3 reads TGTGCTAGTGCCCGGACAGGGGGCACAGATACGCAGTATTTT. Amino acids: CASARTGGTDTQYF.

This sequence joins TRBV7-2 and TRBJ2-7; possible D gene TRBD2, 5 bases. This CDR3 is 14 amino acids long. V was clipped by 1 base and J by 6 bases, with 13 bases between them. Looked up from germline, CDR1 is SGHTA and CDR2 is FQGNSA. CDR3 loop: CASSLGPGLSEQYF. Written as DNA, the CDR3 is TGTGCCAGCAGCTTAGGCCCGGGATTAAGCGAGCAGTACTTC.